This T cell receptor (beta chain) was sequenced in a study of spatial heterogeneity in lung cancer. Study-wide background: Beta-chain sequences were consistently detected more often than alpha-chain sequences.

Study outcomes and limitations: Tumors with more nonsynonymous mutations had more expanded intratumoral alpha and beta TCRs.

This clonotype was seen ten or more times. The antigen remains unidentified. For a library built for alpha chains, this beta chain is a stray read; little rests on its size. Every TCR cDNA molecule carried a tag that served as a unique molecular identifier. TCRdb itself ran the 5' RACE reads through MiXCR, one entry per CDR3 protein. The table lists under 20,000 distinct CDR3 sequences, 5.8% of them singletons. Germline V gene sequence: CDR1 SGDLS, CDR2 YYNGEE. The CDR3 is made up of 14 amino acids. The V and J ends lost 6 bases and 4 bases, in that order; junction bases with no gene match: 6. Described time point: sample taken at primary tumor resection. Around 68 TRACERx patients with early, untreated non-small cell lung cancer donated samples. Unsorted samples of tumor, nontumor lung or frozen PBMC had their whole RNA sequenced.

The chain couples TRBV9 to TRBJ2-3, with 9 bases lining up with TRBD2. The specimen was lung tumor tissue, collected at surgery. The receptor was isolated from a female donor with early-stage non-small cell lung cancer. The CDR3 reads CASNQAGGPDTQYF. CDR3 sequence (DNA): TGTGCCAGCAACCAAGCGGGAGGCCCAGATACGCAGTATTTT.